This T cell receptor beta chain is from a study of cytomegalovirus exposure and HLA in healthy donors. General study findings and limits: The authors later linked a missense DCLRE1C variant to TCR beta V- and J-gene trimming. HLA alleles showed associations with around 15,000 TCR beta sequences in a later analysis, at a 0.05 false discovery rate.

Between the trimmed V and J ends, which lost 1 base and 2 bases, there was a span of 15 bases. CDR3 length: 16 amino acids. Germline CDR1 SGDLS, CDR2 YYNGEE. The PCR had 60 Vbeta and 13 Jbeta primers. Methods used by the authors: A follow-up analysis tallied 73 million or so unique TCR beta chains, approximately 10 million shared. The table came from immunoSEQ multiplex PCR; TCRdb's copy has only in-frame clones and leaves some out. D and trimming were read from the DNA, whereas the V and J calls and clone size are those reported in that table. Among approximately 90,000 clones listed, approximately 80% were seen once. About this clone itself: Its matching antigen is unknown.

The genes are TRBV9 and TRBJ1-2; maybe TRBD1 (6 bases). This sequence originates from a woman aged 40 to 49 in good health and CMV-seronegative. Sample: PBMCs. CDR3 residues: CASSVTTGNVNYGYTF. The CDR3 nucleotides read TGTGCCAGCAGCGTAACAACAGGGAATGTCAACTATGGCTACACCTTC.